This TCR beta chain was sequenced for a study of blood T cell repertoires in COVID-19. Study overall: Sites across the United States, Italy and Spain contributed samples from acute and convalescent COVID-19. In each case, the material was cDNA or gDNA derived from T cells, B-cell-depleted T cells, or PBMCs.

In the original analysis: Reference gene primer amplification gave estimated nucleated cell counts. Some clones are missing from TCRdb's copy, which holds only in-frame ones; the method was immunoSEQ multiplex PCR. Clone size and V and J calls were adopted from that table, with D and trimming inferred from the DNA. The profile shows fewer than 80,000 clones, 87% of them singletons. The TCR sequence derives from a young man with acute or convalescent COVID-19. The sequenced material came from peripheral blood.

The CDR3 nucleotides are TGTGCCATCAGCGTTGGTGGACTAGCGGGTTACAATGAGCAGTTCTTC. This sequence encodes CAISVGGLAGYNEQFF. This sequence joins TRBV10-3 and TRBJ2-1, with TRBD2 matching 11 bases. V was pared by 6 bases and J by 4 bases, with 8 bases of the junction left unmatched. Germline V gene data show CDR1 as ENHRY and CDR2 as SYGVKD. This CDR3 is built from 16 residues.